The 21 T cell receptor beta chains below come from one sample, sequenced in a study of cytomegalovirus exposure and HLA in healthy donors (dated by TCRdb to the late 2010s). The library was prepared using the immunoSEQ multiplex PCR assay. For the multiplex PCR, a mixture combining 60 forward primers for TCR Vbeta segments and 13 reverse primers for TCR Jbeta segments was used. TCRdb carries this immuneACCESS record with in-frame sequences only. Its versions omit some clonotypes, under half of them owing to an unresolved V gene in the studies checked, with the rest unexplained. Across this sample there are 80,000 to 100,000 clones, with approximately 71% seen only once. The ten largest clones capture more than 15% of the sample. The sequencing input was PBMCs. The receptors come from a woman under 30 in good health and CMV-seropositive.

The CDR3 protein is CASARGRGTGGDEQYF. The CDR3 nucleotides are TGTGCCAGCGCCAGGGGTAGGGGGACAGGGGGCGACGAGCAGTACTTC. The chain employs TRBV18 and TRBJ2-7, with 12 nucleotides matching TRBD1. The CDR3 sequence is 16 residues long. Germline trimming cut 8 bases from V and 5 bases from J; bases unmatched to any gene: 13. CDR1 is KGHSH and CDR2 is LQKENI in the germline V gene.

This CDR3 reads CASSSVGGTEAFF. In nucleotides, the CDR3 is TGTGCCAGCAGCTCCGTAGGGGGAACTGAAGCTTTCTTT. The chain is built from TRBV5-4 and TRBJ1-1; D is perhaps TRBD1 (6 bases). Per germline, CDR1 SGHNT and CDR2 YYREEE (reference sequence). Trimming shortened V by 3 bases and J by 5 bases, and 11 bases separated the two germline ends. The length of the CDR3 is 13 residues. The full variable domain, completed using reference TRBV5-4 and TRBJ1-1, is ETGVTQSPTHLIKTRGQQVTLRCSSQSGHNTVSWYQQALGQGPQFIFQYYREEENGRGNFPPRFSGLQFPNYSSELNVNALELDDSALYLCASSSVGGTEAFFGQGTRLTVV.

This clone was recorded a few times. The chain joins TRBV5-6 to TRBJ2-3; the D gene is possibly TRBD1 (6 bases). CDR3 length: 15 amino acids. Germline assignment: CDR1 SGHDT and CDR2 YYEEEE. Deletions cut 4 bases from V and 3 bases from J, with 15 bases between. The CDR3 here is CASSLPDRVTDTQYF. As DNA, the CDR3 is TGTGCCAGCAGCCTCCCGGACAGAGTTACAGATACGCAGTATTTT.

The rearrangement links TRBV29-1 to TRBJ1-2; 8 bases align to TRBD1. Looked up from germline, CDR1 is SQVTM and CDR2 is ANQGSEA. CDR3 length: 12 residues. The J segment lost 9 bases and the V segment lost 6 bases, leaving 9 bases of the junction unmatched. The CDR3 DNA follows: TGCAGCGTAAACACAGGGGGGAGTAGCTACACCTTC. This translates into CSVNTGGSSYTF.

This sequence joins TRBV5-1 and TRBJ2-1; 8 bases line up with TRBD2. V shed 3 bases and J 5 bases; nucleotides not matched to a gene: 13. The CDR3 is 17 residues long. Germline CDR1 SGHRS, CDR2 YFSETQ. This CDR3 is CASSWDPPSGGDNEQFF. For the CDR3, the DNA is TGCGCCAGCAGCTGGGACCCCCCGTCGGGGGGGGACAATGAGCAGTTCTTC.

This clone has just a few counts. The chain couples TRBV19 to TRBJ1-2; TRBD1 matches 10 bases. Germline loops: CDR1 LNHDA, CDR2 SQIVND (reference sequence). The CDR3 totals 14 residues. Trimming took 6 bases from V and 6 from J; bases not matched to a gene: 7. The CDR3 nucleotides read TGTGCCAGTAGCGACAGGGGGCGTTACGATGGCTACACCTTC. Its protein product is CASSDRGRYDGYTF.

J is TRBJ1-5 and V is TRBV27; D may be TRBD1 (6 bases). V lost 7 bases and J lost 4, with 14 bases in between. The CDR3 runs to 14 residues. Germline V lookup: CDR1 MNHEY, CDR2 SMNVEV (reference sequence). The CDR3 here is CASMPQGPNQPQHF. DNA for the CDR3: TGTGCCAGCATGCCCCAGGGGCCTAATCAGCCCCAGCATTTT.

The CDR3 sequence is CARGLLNTEAFF. The CDR3 DNA follows: TGTGCCAGGGGACTTTTGAACACTGAAGCTTTCTTT. The genes are TRBV19 and TRBJ1-1; a possible D gene is TRBD1 (5 bases). CDR3 size: 12 residues. Between the trimmed V and J ends, which lost 9 bases and 0 bases, there was a span of 8 bases. Germline values: CDR1 LNHDA, CDR2 SQIVND (reference sequence).

This clone has just a few counts. This chain uses TRBV7-3 with TRBJ1-1; D is ambiguous. The V gene's germline CDR1 is SGHTA and CDR2 FQGTGA. The CDR3 runs 13 residues. V was clipped by 5 bases and J by 1 base, with 8 bases between them. CDR3 bases: TGTGCCAGCAGCCCCTCTCCGAACACTGAAGCTTTCTTT. Protein: CASSPSPNTEAFF.

J is TRBJ2-1 and V is TRBV19, with no clear D. Trimming cost V 3 bases and J 9 bases, with 9 bases left between them. The CDR3 has 12 amino acids. CDR1 LNHDA and CDR2 SQIVND come from the germline V gene (reference sequence). CDR3 coding DNA: TGTGCCAGTAGTATTGTCCTAGGTGAGCAGTTCTTC. As protein: CASSIVLGEQFF.

The chain uses TRBV9 and TRBJ1-1, with 12 positions matching TRBD1. The CDR3 is made up of 17 amino acids. The germline V gene encodes CDR1 SGDLS and CDR2 YYNGEE. V was clipped by 2 bases and J by 1 base; unmatched bases: 6. The CDR3 nucleotides read TGTGCCAGCAGCGTTGGGACAGGGGGCCGTAAGAACACTGAAGCTTTCTTT. Protein sequence: CASSVGTGGRKNTEAFF.

The gene calls are TRBV18 and TRBJ2-1; 7 bases fit TRBD2. With 3 bases clipped from V and 7 bases from J, the junction kept 9 bases outside the gene matches. Germline values: CDR1 KGHSH, CDR2 LQKENI. This CDR3 is built from 15 residues. CDR3 protein: CASSPLAGASNEQFF. The CDR3 coding sequence is TGTGCCAGCTCACCCCTGGCGGGAGCTAGTAATGAGCAGTTCTTC.

This clone is a singleton in its sample. CDR3 sequence reads: CASSQEEGRSNEKLFF. CDR3 in DNA: TGCGCCAGCAGCCAAGAGGAGGGACGTAGTAATGAAAAACTGTTTTTT. The chain uses TRBV4-3 and TRBJ1-4, with a tentative D call TRBD1 (5 bases). V gave up 0 bases and J gave up 4 bases, with 12 bases separating them. Germline V gives CDR1 LGHNA, CDR2 YSLEER. The CDR3 runs 16 residues.

This clone turned up a few times. The chain is built from TRBV4-3 and TRBJ2-2; the match to TRBD2 covers 12 bases. The CDR3 totals 15 residues. CDR1 is LGHNA and CDR2 is YSLEER in the germline V gene. The V and J ends lost 6 bases and 3 bases, in that order; junction bases with no gene match: 2. CDR3 sequence reads: CASSLAGGDTGELFF. Written as DNA, the CDR3 is TGCGCCAGCAGTCTAGCGGGAGGGGACACCGGGGAGCTGTTTTTT.

The chain couples TRBV30 to TRBJ1-4; weak D call: TRBD1 (6 bases). Trimming stripped 3 bases from V and 9 bases from J, with 17 bases between. Looked up from germline, CDR1 is GTSNPN and CDR2 is SVGIG (reference sequence). The length of the CDR3 is 14 residues. The CDR3 bases are TGTGCCTGGAGGGAACAGGGTGGTAAAAAAAAACTGTTTTTT. Encoded protein: CAWREQGGKKKLFF.

V usage is TRBV25-1 and J usage is TRBJ2-7; 8 nucleotides match TRBD1. Germline assignment: CDR1 MGHDK and CDR2 SYGVNS. The CDR3 runs to 17 residues. V gave up 4 bases and J gave up 3 bases; unmatched junction bases: 14. The CDR3 DNA reads TGTGCCAGCAGTGCCCGCCCAGGACAGGGAAAGAGCTACGAGCAGTACTTC. Protein product: CASSARPGQGKSYEQYF.

Regarding this clone: This same CDR3 is encoded by further DNA sequences in the sample. This chain connects TRBV11-2 to TRBJ2-3, with 10 bases lining up with TRBD2. This CDR3 region has 17 residues. V shed 6 bases and J 3 bases; nucleotides not matched to a gene: 12. The germline V gene encodes CDR1 SGHAT and CDR2 FQNNGV. The CDR3 is CASSPRTSGQATDTQYF. CDR3 nucleotide sequence: TGTGCCAGCAGTCCCCGGACTAGCGGACAGGCGACAGATACGCAGTATTTT.

The chain couples TRBV7-2 to TRBJ2-1, with 7 bases aligning to TRBD2. The junction had 11 bases not matched to a gene; V was cut back by 0 bases and J by 12 bases. CDR3 length: 15 residues. The germline V gene encodes CDR1 SGHTA and CDR2 FQGNSA. The CDR3 DNA sequence: TGTGCCAGCAGCTTAGCGGGACTATCCCTTCGGGGGCAGTTCTTC. It encodes CASSLAGLSLRGQFF.

This clone was seen a handful of times. The chain is built from TRBV28 and TRBJ1-1; maybe TRBD1 (5 bases). Germline CDR1 MDHEN, CDR2 SYDVKM. This CDR3 contains 12 residues. The germline V and J ends were trimmed by 2 bases and 8 bases, with 9 bases remaining between them. The CDR3 is CASSLVRGEAFF. The CDR3, as DNA: TGTGCCAGCAGTTTAGTTAGGGGCGAAGCTTTCTTT.

The chain joins TRBV7-9 to TRBJ2-7; 10 bases map to TRBD1. J was trimmed by 8 bases and V by 5 bases; bases with no gene match: 9. Germline CDR1 reads SEHNR; CDR2 reads FQNEAQ (reference sequence). CDR3 length equals 14 residues. The CDR3 nucleotides read TGTGCCAGCAGCCCGGACAGGGGGGTTATGAAGCAGTACTTC. Protein sequence: CASSPDRGVMKQYF.

CDR3 sequence (DNA): TGCGCCAGCAGCTTGGCTGGGGGCCCGGTTTTGCTGGGAACTAATGAAAAACTGTTTTTT. Amino acid sequence: CASSLAGGPVLLGTNEKLFF. V and J are TRBV5-1 and TRBJ1-4; D is perhaps TRBD1 (6 bases). The CDR3 runs to 20 residues. V lost 0 bases and J 1 base, leaving 22 bases between the germline ends. Germline loops: CDR1 SGHRS, CDR2 YFSETQ.